This record concerns one TCR beta chain sequence. Among Cohort 3 donors, those recovered had two negative PCRs, clearance, or symptom resolution. These data belong to a study of blood T cell repertoires in COVID-19. V was clipped by 5 bases and J by 5 bases; unmatched bases: 5. CDR1 and CDR2 (germline): MDHEN, SYDVKM. There are 14 residues in the CDR3. Data came from immunoSEQ multiplex PCR; TCRdb stores just in-frame clones and leaves some out. Of 130,000 to 150,000 clones detected, about 79% appear once; the ten largest clones hold roughly 9.2%. Source material: PBMCs or T cells enriched from blood (not recorded which). This TCR was sampled from a man aged 45-65 years who had recovered from COVID-19. This rearrangement joins TRBV28 to TRBJ2-4; 8 bases agree with TRBD1. The chain's CDR3 is CASSAQGVQNIQYF. The CDR3, as DNA: TGTGCCAGCAGTGCACAGGGGGTTCAAAACATTCAGTACTTC.